The TCR beta chain described here comes from a study of blood T cells in healthy people across ages. Turning to the study itself: Template-switching capture recovered about one barcoded beta molecule per two T cells.

With regard to this clonotype: A junction boundary mismatches the germline segment, possibly from a read error.

Through a sample-barcoded 5' primer and a J-beta primer mix, a second PCR was run for about 6 to 11 cycles. Each cDNA molecule was tagged by a template-switch adaptor with 12 random nucleotides. TCRdb reprocessed the 5' RACE reads via MiXCR and lists one record per CDR3 protein. The sample holds hundreds of thousands of distinct CDR3 sequences, roughly 32% seen once. This TCR was sampled from an elderly woman in good health. The source material was blood.

In DNA form, the CDR3 reads TGCAGTGCCCAGACCGGGGCTAATAAAAAACTGTTTTTT. This codes for CSAQTGANKKLFF. The J gene is TRBJ1-4, the V gene TRBV20-1; a weak D match, TRBD1 (5 bases). This CDR3 has 13 amino acids. The germline CDR1 and CDR2 sequences are DFQATT and SNEGSKA (reference sequence).